Listed below are T cell receptor beta chains from one sample, sequenced in a study of T cell repertoires in cytomegalovirus infection. From the reads, TCRdb called clonotypes with MiXCR, one entry per CDR3 protein. The profile shows 150,000 to 200,000 distinct CDR3 sequences, around 14% of them singletons. What was sequenced was PBMCs. These receptors all stem from a human donor in good health (CMV status not recorded). Some clones in this sample may be carry-over from other donors' samples. The CDR3 runs from the conserved cysteine through the conserved F or W. Each record gives: D gene, CDR3 length, J gene, V gene, clone size, CDR3 protein, CDR3 DNA. A D gene is named only where the DNA matches it firmly. Not all rows give a size; the values are once, few, many and, for expanded clones, a class.

d_call: NA
cdr3_length: 13
j_call: TRBJ1-1
v_call: TRBV10-3
clone_size: NA
cdr3_aa: CAISRDPNTEAFF
cdr3_nt: TGTGCCATCAGTCGGGACCCAAACACTGAAGCTTTCTTT

d_call: TRBD2
cdr3_length: 14
j_call: TRBJ2-1
v_call: TRBV7-9
clone_size: NA
cdr3_aa: CASSGYRGGNEQFF
cdr3_nt: TGTGCCAGCAGCGGCTACCGGGGGGGCAATGAGCAGTTCTTC

d_call: NA
cdr3_length: 14
j_call: TRBJ1-3
v_call: TRBV12-3/TRBV12-4
clone_size: many
cdr3_aa: CASRASRTGNTIYF
cdr3_nt: TGTGCCAGCAGGGCTTCGCGTACTGGAAACACCATATATTTT

d_call: NA
cdr3_length: 14
j_call: TRBJ1-1
v_call: TRBV29-1
clone_size: NA
cdr3_aa: CSVQPGQPNTEAFF
cdr3_nt: TGCAGCGTACAACCAGGACAGCCGAACACTGAAGCTTTCTTT

d_call: NA
cdr3_length: 12
j_call: TRBJ1-5
v_call: TRBV7-4
clone_size: many
cdr3_aa: CASRLHDSAQHF
cdr3_nt: TGTGCCAGCAGATTACACGACTCGGCCCAGCATTTT

d_call: NA
cdr3_length: 15
j_call: TRBJ1-1
v_call: TRBV29-1
clone_size: few
cdr3_aa: CSVGRIGKGGTEAFF
cdr3_nt: TGCAGCGTTGGACGGATTGGTAAGGGGGGCACTGAAGCTTTCTTT

d_call: NA
cdr3_length: 11
j_call: TRBJ1-1
v_call: TRBV7-9
clone_size: few
cdr3_aa: CASTRAVGSFF
cdr3_nt: TGTGCCAGCACCCGGGCAGTGGGCTCTTTCTTT

d_call: NA
cdr3_length: 14
j_call: TRBJ2-3
v_call: TRBV7-2
clone_size: few
cdr3_aa: CASTQGRSTDTQYF
cdr3_nt: TGTGCCAGCACCCAAGGTAGATCCACAGATACGCAGTATTTT

d_call: NA
cdr3_length: 12
j_call: TRBJ1-2
v_call: TRBV29-1
clone_size: few
cdr3_aa: CSVKSRDDGYTF
cdr3_nt: TGCAGCGTGAAGAGCAGGGATGACGGCTACACCTTC

d_call: NA
cdr3_length: 14
j_call: TRBJ2-3
v_call: TRBV7-2
clone_size: many
cdr3_aa: CASSTGEVADTQYF
cdr3_nt: TGTGCCAGCAGCACCGGGGAGGTAGCAGATACGCAGTATTTT

d_call: TRBD2
cdr3_length: 18
j_call: TRBJ2-3
v_call: TRBV29-1
clone_size: NA
cdr3_aa: CSVAGLAGVLSSTDTQYF
cdr3_nt: TGCAGCGTTGCCGGCCTAGCGGGAGTGCTCTCTAGCACAGATACGCAGTATTTT

d_call: TRBD1
cdr3_length: 16
j_call: TRBJ2-7
v_call: TRBV7-9
clone_size: many
cdr3_aa: CASSLGDRAPSYEQYF
cdr3_nt: TGTGCCAGCAGCTTAGGGGACAGGGCGCCTAGCTACGAGCAGTACTTC

d_call: NA
cdr3_length: 13
j_call: TRBJ2-7
v_call: TRBV6-5
clone_size: NA
cdr3_aa: CASSNRGGHEQYF
cdr3_nt: TGTGCCAGCAGCAACAGAGGGGGACACGAGCAGTACTTC

d_call: NA
cdr3_length: 13
j_call: TRBJ2-3
v_call: TRBV28
clone_size: NA
cdr3_aa: CASSFLGADTQYF
cdr3_nt: TGTGCCAGCAGTTTTTTAGGGGCAGATACGCAGTATTTT

d_call: NA
cdr3_length: 14
j_call: TRBJ2-1
v_call: TRBV5-4
clone_size: NA
cdr3_aa: CASSSGLGQGEQFF
cdr3_nt: TGTGCCAGCAGCTCGGGGTTGGGTCAGGGTGAGCAGTTCTTC

d_call: NA
cdr3_length: 16
j_call: TRBJ1-5
v_call: TRBV20-1
clone_size: few
cdr3_aa: CSARGRGKNANQPQHF
cdr3_nt: TGCAGTGCTAGAGGTCGTGGGAAGAACGCCAATCAGCCCCAGCATTTT

d_call: NA
cdr3_length: 15
j_call: TRBJ2-5
v_call: TRBV12-3/TRBV12-4
clone_size: many
cdr3_aa: CASSPLGALRETQYF
cdr3_nt: TGTGCCAGCAGTCCCTTGGGAGCCCTGAGAGAGACCCAGTACTTC

d_call: NA
cdr3_length: 14
j_call: TRBJ1-1
v_call: TRBV12-5
clone_size: few
cdr3_aa: CASGQSTGNTEAFF
cdr3_nt: TGTGCTAGTGGCCAATCCACAGGGAACACTGAAGCTTTCTTT

d_call: NA
cdr3_length: 15
j_call: TRBJ1-3
v_call: TRBV12-3/TRBV12-4
clone_size: NA
cdr3_aa: CASSLAKGFGNTIYF
cdr3_nt: TGTGCCAGCAGTTTAGCGAAGGGGTTTGGAAACACCATATATTTT

d_call: TRBD2
cdr3_length: 15
j_call: TRBJ2-3
v_call: TRBV29-1
clone_size: NA
cdr3_aa: CSAELAGSSTDTQYF
cdr3_nt: TGCAGCGCTGAACTAGCGGGTTCTAGCACAGATACGCAGTATTTT

d_call: NA
cdr3_length: 17
j_call: TRBJ2-3
v_call: TRBV28
clone_size: NA
cdr3_aa: CASRPGELGPSTDTQYF
cdr3_nt: TGTGCCAGCAGACCAGGCGAACTAGGTCCTAGCACAGATACGCAGTATTTT

d_call: NA
cdr3_length: 17
j_call: TRBJ2-1
v_call: TRBV7-9
clone_size: few
cdr3_aa: CASSSSLGSSSYNEQFF
cdr3_nt: TGTGCCAGCAGCTCCTCCTTGGGGAGCAGCTCCTACAATGAGCAGTTCTTC

d_call: NA
cdr3_length: 13
j_call: TRBJ1-2
v_call: TRBV10-2
clone_size: NA
cdr3_aa: CASSEDGAYGYTF
cdr3_nt: TGCGCCAGCAGTGAGGACGGAGCCTATGGCTACACCTTC

d_call: NA
cdr3_length: 13
j_call: TRBJ1-2
v_call: TRBV5-1
clone_size: few
cdr3_aa: CASSLGINYGYTF
cdr3_nt: TGCGCCAGCAGCCTGGGAATTAACTATGGCTACACCTTC

d_call: TRBD2
cdr3_length: 15
j_call: TRBJ2-1
v_call: TRBV15
clone_size: few
cdr3_aa: CATLTSRSSYNEQFF
cdr3_nt: TGTGCCACCCTGACTAGCCGGAGCTCCTACAATGAGCAGTTCTTC

d_call: NA
cdr3_length: 13
j_call: TRBJ1-3
v_call: TRBV10-2
clone_size: many
cdr3_aa: CASSAQDGNTIYF
cdr3_nt: TGCGCCAGCAGTGCTCAGGACGGAAACACCATATATTTT

d_call: TRBD2
cdr3_length: 15
j_call: TRBJ2-2
v_call: TRBV20-1
clone_size: NA
cdr3_aa: CSASATSGYTGELFF
cdr3_nt: TGCAGTGCTAGCGCGACTAGCGGATACACCGGGGAGCTGTTTTTT

d_call: NA
cdr3_length: 14
j_call: TRBJ1-1
v_call: TRBV6-6
clone_size: NA
cdr3_aa: CASSQSRGITEAFF
cdr3_nt: TGTGCCAGCAGCCAGTCCAGGGGCATCACTGAAGCTTTCTTT

d_call: NA
cdr3_length: 16
j_call: TRBJ1-5
v_call: TRBV7-8
clone_size: many
cdr3_aa: CASSLILWGQNQPQHF
cdr3_nt: TGTGCCAGCAGCCTGATTCTTTGGGGACAAAACCAGCCCCAGCATTTT

d_call: TRBD2
cdr3_length: 16
j_call: TRBJ2-1
v_call: TRBV29-1
clone_size: few
cdr3_aa: CSVVGLALSDYNEQFF
cdr3_nt: TGCAGCGTTGTGGGACTAGCCCTCTCAGATTACAATGAGCAGTTCTTC

d_call: NA
cdr3_length: 13
j_call: TRBJ2-7
v_call: TRBV20-1
clone_size: NA
cdr3_aa: CSATPGLIYEQYF
cdr3_nt: TGCAGTGCTACCCCGGGACTCATCTACGAGCAGTACTTC

d_call: NA
cdr3_length: 17
j_call: TRBJ2-3
v_call: TRBV15
clone_size: NA
cdr3_aa: CATRAQFSTSSTDTQYF
cdr3_nt: TGTGCCACCAGAGCCCAGTTCTCCACTTCTAGCACAGATACGCAGTATTTT

d_call: NA
cdr3_length: 17
j_call: TRBJ1-2
v_call: TRBV23-1
clone_size: few
cdr3_aa: CASVPGTVQGGFYGYTF
cdr3_nt: TGCGCCAGCGTACCGGGGACCGTCCAAGGGGGATTCTATGGCTACACCTTC

d_call: NA
cdr3_length: 15
j_call: TRBJ1-5
v_call: TRBV10-3
clone_size: NA
cdr3_aa: CAISEGQGWHQPQHF
cdr3_nt: TGTGCCATCAGTGAAGGGCAGGGATGGCATCAGCCCCAGCATTTT

d_call: NA
cdr3_length: 15
j_call: TRBJ2-6
v_call: TRBV4-1
clone_size: few
cdr3_aa: CASSQGTSGANVLTF
cdr3_nt: TGCGCCAGCAGCCAAGGAACCTCTGGGGCCAACGTCCTGACTTTC

d_call: NA
cdr3_length: 16
j_call: TRBJ2-2
v_call: TRBV5-1
clone_size: NA
cdr3_aa: CASSLAGNANTGELFF
cdr3_nt: TGCGCCAGCAGCTTGGCGGGGAATGCGAACACCGGGGAGCTGTTTTTT

d_call: NA
cdr3_length: 16
j_call: TRBJ1-5
v_call: TRBV11-2
clone_size: few
cdr3_aa: CASSLDGDPHNQPQHF
cdr3_nt: TGTGCCAGCAGTTTAGACGGAGATCCCCACAATCAGCCCCAGCATTTT

d_call: TRBD1
cdr3_length: 16
j_call: TRBJ2-7
v_call: TRBV4-2
clone_size: many
cdr3_aa: CASSREEGGRIYEQYF
cdr3_nt: TGTGCCAGCAGCCGCGAGGAAGGGGGCAGGATCTACGAGCAGTACTTC

d_call: NA
cdr3_length: 15
j_call: TRBJ2-7
v_call: TRBV28
clone_size: few
cdr3_aa: CASSSVGLSTYEQYF
cdr3_nt: TGTGCCAGCAGCTCCGTCGGGCTTAGCACCTACGAGCAGTACTTC

d_call: NA
cdr3_length: 14
j_call: TRBJ2-5
v_call: TRBV7-6
clone_size: many
cdr3_aa: CASSLQGRAETQYF
cdr3_nt: TGTGCCAGCAGCTTACAGGGGAGGGCAGAGACCCAGTACTTC

d_call: TRBD1
cdr3_length: 13
j_call: TRBJ1-1
v_call: TRBV5-4
clone_size: few
cdr3_aa: CASSPDRLTEAFF
cdr3_nt: TGTGCCAGCAGCCCGGACAGGTTGACTGAAGCTTTCTTT

d_call: NA
cdr3_length: 12
j_call: TRBJ1-1
v_call: TRBV7-8
clone_size: few
cdr3_aa: CASSPYATEAFF
cdr3_nt: TGTGCCAGCAGCCCTTACGCCACTGAAGCTTTCTTT

d_call: NA
cdr3_length: 16
j_call: TRBJ1-5
v_call: TRBV6-6
clone_size: few
cdr3_aa: CASSRGGEIRNQPQHF
cdr3_nt: TGTGCCAGCAGTCGTGGGGGGGAGATACGCAATCAGCCCCAGCATTTT

d_call: TRBD1
cdr3_length: 12
j_call: TRBJ1-2
v_call: TRBV6-1
clone_size: many
cdr3_aa: CASKITTDREEF
cdr3_nt: TGTGCCAGCAAAATTACTACGGACAGGGAGGAGTTC

d_call: NA
cdr3_length: 14
j_call: TRBJ2-7
v_call: TRBV6-2/TRBV6-3
clone_size: few
cdr3_aa: CASSYSIRVGEQYF
cdr3_nt: TGTGCCAGCAGTTACTCGATTAGGGTCGGAGAGCAGTACTTC

d_call: TRBD1
cdr3_length: 16
j_call: TRBJ1-1
v_call: TRBV7-2
clone_size: many
cdr3_aa: CASSLEKRTGGTEAFF
cdr3_nt: TGTGCCAGCAGCTTAGAGAAGAGGACAGGGGGCACTGAAGCTTTCTTT

d_call: NA
cdr3_length: 15
j_call: TRBJ2-2
v_call: TRBV7-8
clone_size: NA
cdr3_aa: CASSARERNTGELFF
cdr3_nt: TGTGCCAGCAGCGCCAGGGAGAGAAACACCGGGGAGCTGTTTTTT

d_call: TRBD1
cdr3_length: 13
j_call: TRBJ2-7
v_call: TRBV2
clone_size: many
cdr3_aa: CASSFNRGYEQYF
cdr3_nt: TGTGCCAGCAGTTTTAACAGGGGCTACGAGCAGTACTTC

d_call: NA
cdr3_length: 13
j_call: TRBJ2-7
v_call: TRBV11-3
clone_size: few
cdr3_aa: CASSLDETYEQYF
cdr3_nt: TGTGCCAGCAGCTTAGATGAGACCTACGAGCAGTACTTC

d_call: NA
cdr3_length: 15
j_call: TRBJ2-7
v_call: TRBV12-3/TRBV12-4
clone_size: many
cdr3_aa: CASSSTGDFRDEQYF
cdr3_nt: TGTGCCAGCAGTTCCACCGGGGACTTCAGGGACGAGCAGTACTTC

d_call: TRBD1
cdr3_length: 15
j_call: TRBJ1-1
v_call: TRBV11-2
clone_size: NA
cdr3_aa: CASSLGGQGGTEAFF
cdr3_nt: TGTGCCAGCAGCTTAGGGGGACAGGGTGGCACTGAAGCTTTCTTT

d_call: NA
cdr3_length: 17
j_call: TRBJ1-4
v_call: TRBV7-2
clone_size: many
cdr3_aa: CASSLAYRPLTGEKLFF
cdr3_nt: TGTGCCAGCAGCTTAGCTTATCGGCCGTTAACTGGGGAAAAACTGTTTTTT

d_call: NA
cdr3_length: 14
j_call: TRBJ1-1
v_call: TRBV7-2
clone_size: many
cdr3_aa: CASGQRSMNTEAFF
cdr3_nt: TGTGCCAGCGGCCAACGGAGCATGAACACTGAAGCTTTCTTT

d_call: NA
cdr3_length: 14
j_call: TRBJ1-1
v_call: TRBV7-9
clone_size: few
cdr3_aa: CASSPPGSHTEAFF
cdr3_nt: TGTGCCAGCAGCCCACCAGGGAGTCACACTGAAGCTTTCTTT

d_call: TRBD1
cdr3_length: 15
j_call: TRBJ1-2
v_call: TRBV24-1
clone_size: few
cdr3_aa: CATSDPRTGSYGYTF
cdr3_nt: TGTGCCACCAGTGATCCCCGGACAGGGAGCTATGGCTACACCTTC